This is a list of T cell receptor beta chains from one sample in a study of blood T cell repertoires in COVID-19. Data came from immunoSEQ multiplex PCR; TCRdb stores just in-frame clones and leaves some out. The data show around 92,000 clones, approximately 83% seen once. The sample was peripheral blood. These receptors were taken from a woman older than 75 with acute or convalescent COVID-19. The CDR3 runs from the conserved cysteine through the conserved F or W. The order of the fields is clone size, V gene, D gene, J gene, CDR3 protein, CDR3 DNA. The D gene is left open where the match is weak. Clone size, where shown, is once, few, many, or a class for clones that have expanded.

clone_size: -; v_call: TRBV5-6; d_call: -; j_call: TRBJ2-7; cdr3_aa: CASSLPGGTSYEQYF; cdr3_nt: TGTGCCAGCAGTTTACCCGGGGGTACTTCCTACGAGCAGTACTTC
clone_size: -; v_call: TRBV7-2; d_call: -; j_call: TRBJ1-5; cdr3_aa: CASSFAGADQPQHF; cdr3_nt: TGTGCCAGCAGCTTTGCAGGGGCGGATCAGCCCCAGCATTTT
clone_size: -; v_call: TRBV7-9; d_call: -; j_call: TRBJ2-7; cdr3_aa: CASSLLGQSYEQYF; cdr3_nt: TGTGCCAGCAGCTTATTGGGACAAAGCTACGAGCAGTACTTC
clone_size: -; v_call: TRBV11-3; d_call: -; j_call: TRBJ2-2; cdr3_aa: CASSFGGTVNTGELFF; cdr3_nt: TGTGCCAGCAGCTTCGGCGGGACGGTTAACACCGGGGAGCTGTTTTTT
clone_size: -; v_call: TRBV6-5; d_call: TRBD2; j_call: TRBJ2-1; cdr3_aa: CASSRLAGGNNEQFF; cdr3_nt: TGTGCCAGCAGTCGACTAGCAGGAGGTAACAATGAGCAGTTCTTC
clone_size: -; v_call: TRBV29-1; d_call: -; j_call: TRBJ2-7; cdr3_aa: CSVWTAEEQYF; cdr3_nt: TGCAGCGTTTGGACAGCTGAGGAGCAGTACTTC
clone_size: -; v_call: TRBV7-9; d_call: TRBD1; j_call: TRBJ1-5; cdr3_aa: CASSVGQGGQPQHF; cdr3_nt: TGTGCCAGCAGCGTGGGACAGGGGGGACAGCCCCAGCATTTT
clone_size: -; v_call: TRBV9; d_call: -; j_call: TRBJ2-5; cdr3_aa: CASSAYGETQYF; cdr3_nt: TGTGCCAGCAGCGCGTACGGGGAGACCCAGTACTTC
clone_size: -; v_call: TRBV10-3; d_call: TRBD1; j_call: TRBJ1-6; cdr3_aa: CAIRESDRGVSPLHF; cdr3_nt: TGTGCCATCAGAGAATCGGACAGGGGAGTTTCACCCCTCCACTTT
clone_size: few; v_call: TRBV19; d_call: TRBD1; j_call: TRBJ1-4; cdr3_aa: CASGPGQGAFNEKLFF; cdr3_nt: TGTGCCAGTGGACCGGGACAGGGGGCGTTCAATGAAAAACTGTTTTTT
clone_size: -; v_call: TRBV2; d_call: -; j_call: TRBJ2-7; cdr3_aa: CASSPGFYEQYF; cdr3_nt: TGTGCCAGCAGTCCGGGTTTCTACGAGCAGTACTTC
clone_size: -; v_call: TRBV9; d_call: -; j_call: TRBJ1-2; cdr3_aa: CASSASTRNYGYTF; cdr3_nt: TGTGCCAGCAGCGCTAGCACACGGAACTATGGCTACACCTTC
clone_size: -; v_call: TRBV4-2; d_call: TRBD2; j_call: TRBJ2-1; cdr3_aa: CASSQDGRLTSGREQFF; cdr3_nt: TGTGCCAGCAGCCAAGACGGCCGATTGACTAGCGGGCGTGAGCAGTTCTTC
clone_size: once; v_call: TRBV29-1; d_call: TRBD2; j_call: TRBJ2-3; cdr3_aa: CSVEGSGSNTDTQYF; cdr3_nt: TGCAGCGTTGAGGGCAGCGGGAGTAACACAGATACGCAGTATTTT
clone_size: -; v_call: TRBV7-9; d_call: TRBD2; j_call: TRBJ2-3; cdr3_aa: CASSPRLAGGPVDTQYF; cdr3_nt: TGTGCCAGCAGCCCTCGACTAGCGGGAGGGCCTGTAGATACGCAGTATTTT
clone_size: -; v_call: TRBV18; d_call: -; j_call: TRBJ2-1; cdr3_aa: CASSPRGGEVNEQFF; cdr3_nt: TGTGCCAGCTCACCCCGGGGAGGAGAGGTCAATGAGCAGTTCTTC
clone_size: -; v_call: TRBV11-3; d_call: TRBD2; j_call: TRBJ2-7; cdr3_aa: CASSLAGLASYEQYF; cdr3_nt: TGTGCCAGCAGCTTAGCGGGACTAGCGAGCTACGAGCAGTACTTC
clone_size: -; v_call: TRBV7-2; d_call: TRBD2; j_call: TRBJ2-3; cdr3_aa: CASSLLAGADTQYF; cdr3_nt: TGTGCCAGCAGCTTACTAGCGGGGGCAGATACGCAGTATTTT
clone_size: -; v_call: TRBV2; d_call: TRBD1; j_call: TRBJ1-5; cdr3_aa: CASSDRDQPQHF; cdr3_nt: TGTGCCAGCAGCGACAGGGATCAGCCCCAGCATTTT
clone_size: once; v_call: TRBV28; d_call: -; j_call: TRBJ1-4; cdr3_aa: CASSLAGPDEKLFF; cdr3_nt: TGTGCCAGCAGTTTAGCGGGGCCCGATGAAAAACTGTTTTTT
clone_size: -; v_call: TRBV7-9; d_call: TRBD1; j_call: TRBJ2-5; cdr3_aa: CASSPSDRAETQYF; cdr3_nt: TGTGCCAGCAGCCCCTCGGACAGGGCGGAGACCCAGTACTTC
clone_size: -; v_call: TRBV7-8; d_call: -; j_call: TRBJ2-5; cdr3_aa: CASSFGTRVQAAQYF; cdr3_nt: TGTGCCAGCAGCTTTGGGACTCGAGTCCAAGCGGCCCAGTACTTC
clone_size: -; v_call: TRBV2; d_call: -; j_call: TRBJ1-1; cdr3_aa: CASRAERNTEAFF; cdr3_nt: TGTGCCAGCAGAGCCGAGAGGAACACTGAAGCTTTCTTT
clone_size: -; v_call: TRBV30; d_call: TRBD1; j_call: TRBJ1-4; cdr3_aa: CAWSRDRVSEKLFF; cdr3_nt: TGTGCCTGGAGTCGAGACAGGGTTTCTGAAAAACTGTTTTTT
clone_size: once; v_call: TRBV6-6; d_call: -; j_call: TRBJ1-3; cdr3_aa: CASSYWGGNSGNTIYF; cdr3_nt: TGTGCCAGCAGTTACTGGGGGGGGAACTCTGGAAACACCATATATTTT
clone_size: -; v_call: TRBV12-5; d_call: -; j_call: TRBJ2-7; cdr3_aa: CASGLGADYEQYF; cdr3_nt: TGTGCTAGTGGTTTGGGCGCGGACTACGAGCAGTACTTC
clone_size: -; v_call: TRBV7-9; d_call: TRBD1; j_call: TRBJ1-1; cdr3_aa: CASSFLDRVNTEAFF; cdr3_nt: TGTGCCAGCAGCTTCTTGGACAGGGTGAACACTGAAGCTTTCTTT
clone_size: -; v_call: TRBV12-3/TRBV12-4; d_call: -; j_call: TRBJ2-2; cdr3_aa: CASRAGNTGELFF; cdr3_nt: TGTGCCAGCAGGGCTGGGAACACCGGGGAGCTGTTTTTT
clone_size: -; v_call: TRBV30; d_call: TRBD1; j_call: TRBJ1-2; cdr3_aa: CAWSVQGDYGYTF; cdr3_nt: TGTGCCTGGAGTGTTCAGGGGGACTATGGCTACACCTTC
clone_size: -; v_call: TRBV29-1; d_call: TRBD2; j_call: TRBJ2-1; cdr3_aa: CSVEVGPSGRVYNEQFF; cdr3_nt: TGCAGCGTTGAAGTTGGTCCTAGCGGGAGAGTATACAATGAGCAGTTCTTC
clone_size: -; v_call: TRBV29-1; d_call: -; j_call: TRBJ2-3; cdr3_aa: CSVAEQHTDTQYF; cdr3_nt: TGCAGCGTTGCGGAGCAGCACACAGATACGCAGTATTTT
clone_size: -; v_call: TRBV24-1; d_call: -; j_call: TRBJ2-5; cdr3_aa: CATSDPGAPQETQYF; cdr3_nt: TGTGCCACCAGTGACCCAGGGGCCCCTCAAGAGACCCAGTACTTC
clone_size: -; v_call: TRBV6-5; d_call: TRBD1; j_call: TRBJ2-3; cdr3_aa: CASSYSGQGYTDTQYF; cdr3_nt: TGTGCCAGCAGTTACTCGGGACAGGGGTACACAGATACGCAGTATTTT
clone_size: -; v_call: TRBV27; d_call: -; j_call: TRBJ1-1; cdr3_aa: CASRGHSNTEAFF; cdr3_nt: TGTGCCAGCAGGGGGCATTCGAACACTGAAGCTTTCTTT
clone_size: -; v_call: TRBV7-9; d_call: -; j_call: TRBJ1-2; cdr3_aa: CASSLALGHETNYGYTF; cdr3_nt: TGTGCCAGCAGCTTAGCCTTAGGACACGAGACTAACTATGGCTACACCTTC
clone_size: -; v_call: TRBV12-5; d_call: TRBD1; j_call: TRBJ2-7; cdr3_aa: CASGLVLGRGNNEQYF; cdr3_nt: TGTGCTAGTGGTTTGGTACTGGGCAGGGGGAATAACGAGCAGTACTTC
clone_size: -; v_call: TRBV7-9; d_call: -; j_call: TRBJ2-7; cdr3_aa: CASSLSGGLAGFYEQYF; cdr3_nt: TGTGCCAGCAGCTTGTCAGGGGGCCTAGCGGGATTCTACGAGCAGTACTTC
clone_size: few; v_call: TRBV9; d_call: -; j_call: TRBJ2-7; cdr3_aa: CASSSGAGMEYEQYF; cdr3_nt: TGTGCCAGCAGCTCTGGGGCAGGGATGGAGTACGAGCAGTACTTC
clone_size: -; v_call: TRBV11-2; d_call: -; j_call: TRBJ2-7; cdr3_aa: CASSSGGGGGEQYF; cdr3_nt: TGTGCCAGCAGCTCCGGAGGGGGGGGTGGCGAGCAGTACTTC
clone_size: -; v_call: TRBV27; d_call: -; j_call: TRBJ2-3; cdr3_aa: CASSFRGGTDTQYF; cdr3_nt: TGTGCCAGCAGTTTCAGGGGGGGCACAGATACGCAGTATTTT
clone_size: -; v_call: TRBV24-1; d_call: TRBD1; j_call: TRBJ2-7; cdr3_aa: CATSETGGGPYEQYF; cdr3_nt: TGTGCCACCAGTGAGACAGGGGGGGGTCCCTACGAGCAGTACTTC
clone_size: once; v_call: TRBV19; d_call: TRBD2; j_call: TRBJ2-3; cdr3_aa: CASRPSWTSGNTDTQYF; cdr3_nt: TGTGCCAGTAGGCCTTCCTGGACTAGCGGGAACACAGATACGCAGTATTTT
clone_size: -; v_call: TRBV7-8; d_call: -; j_call: TRBJ2-2; cdr3_aa: CASSLVQNTGELFF; cdr3_nt: TGTGCCAGCAGCTTAGTACAAAACACCGGGGAGCTGTTTTTT
clone_size: -; v_call: TRBV6-5; d_call: -; j_call: TRBJ2-7; cdr3_aa: CASSSGQSYEQYF; cdr3_nt: TGTGCCAGCAGTTCAGGACAGTCTTACGAGCAGTACTTC
clone_size: -; v_call: TRBV5-1; d_call: -; j_call: TRBJ2-3; cdr3_aa: CASSLASGETDTQYF; cdr3_nt: TGCGCCAGCAGCTTGGCCTCCGGGGAGACAGATACGCAGTATTTT
clone_size: -; v_call: TRBV11-2; d_call: TRBD1; j_call: TRBJ2-5; cdr3_aa: CASSSTTGGQETQYF; cdr3_nt: TGTGCCAGCAGCTCGACCACAGGGGGCCAAGAGACCCAGTACTTC
clone_size: -; v_call: TRBV5-1; d_call: TRBD1; j_call: TRBJ2-7; cdr3_aa: CASSLGDRGIYEQYF; cdr3_nt: TGCGCCAGCAGCTTGGGAGACAGGGGTATATACGAGCAGTACTTC
clone_size: -; v_call: TRBV18; d_call: TRBD1; j_call: TRBJ1-4; cdr3_aa: CASSEGTATNEKLFF; cdr3_nt: TGTGCCAGCTCGGAAGGGACAGCAACTAATGAAAAACTGTTTTTT
clone_size: -; v_call: TRBV10-3; d_call: -; j_call: TRBJ2-5; cdr3_aa: CAISESSETQYF; cdr3_nt: TGTGCCATCAGTGAGTCGTCGGAGACCCAGTACTTC
clone_size: -; v_call: TRBV6-5; d_call: TRBD1; j_call: TRBJ1-2; cdr3_aa: CASNPGQGLDGYTF; cdr3_nt: TGTGCCAGCAATCCGGGACAGGGGTTGGATGGCTACACCTTC
clone_size: -; v_call: TRBV20-1; d_call: -; j_call: TRBJ1-2; cdr3_aa: CSASTQGNYGYTF; cdr3_nt: TGCAGTGCTAGTACCCAGGGGAACTATGGCTACACCTTC
clone_size: -; v_call: TRBV11-2; d_call: TRBD2; j_call: TRBJ2-7; cdr3_aa: CASSLDIAGDSYEQYF; cdr3_nt: TGTGCCAGCAGCTTAGATATAGCGGGAGATTCCTACGAGCAGTACTTC
clone_size: few; v_call: TRBV6-2/TRBV6-3; d_call: -; j_call: TRBJ1-3; cdr3_aa: CASSRGDTVEYTIYF; cdr3_nt: TGTGCCAGCAGTCGAGGAGATACGGTCGAGTACACCATATATTTT
clone_size: -; v_call: TRBV3-1/TRBV3-2; d_call: TRBD2; j_call: TRBJ2-5; cdr3_aa: CASSLGGQETQYF; cdr3_nt: TGTGCCAGCAGCCTCGGGGGGCAAGAGACCCAGTACTTC
clone_size: -; v_call: TRBV11-2; d_call: -; j_call: TRBJ1-5; cdr3_aa: CASSLDGGQPQHF; cdr3_nt: TGTGCCAGCAGCTTAGATGGCGGTCAGCCCCAGCATTTT